Listed below are T cell receptor beta chains from one sample, sequenced in a study of cytomegalovirus exposure and HLA in healthy donors. Produced via immunoSEQ multiplex PCR; TCRdb's table is partial and in-frame only. The table counts about 140,000 clones; roughly 3% lies in the top ten. Sequencing used PBMCs. Receptors were obtained from a man aged 35-49 years in good health and CMV-seronegative. The CDR3 runs from the conserved cysteine through the conserved F or W. The D gene is left open where the match is weak.

d_gene: TRBD2; v_gene: TRBV5-6; j_gene: TRBJ2-7; CDR3nt: TGTGCCAGCAGCCCGCTAGCGGGGGGGACCCTAGAGCAGTACTTC; CDR3aa: CASSPLAGGTLEQYF
d_gene: -; v_gene: TRBV18; j_gene: TRBJ2-7; CDR3nt: TGTGCCAGCTCACCACGGGGATTTGCGGGTTCCTACGAGCAGTACTTC; CDR3aa: CASSPRGFAGSYEQYF
d_gene: -; v_gene: TRBV25-1; j_gene: TRBJ1-1; CDR3nt: TGTGCCAGCAGTGAATGGGCAGGTACTGAAGCTTTCTTT; CDR3aa: CASSEWAGTEAFF
d_gene: -; v_gene: TRBV5-6; j_gene: TRBJ1-1; CDR3nt: TGTGCCAGCAGCCCCCCCGGCGGGCGCACTGAAGCTTTCTTT; CDR3aa: CASSPPGGRTEAFF
d_gene: TRBD1; v_gene: TRBV5-1; j_gene: TRBJ2-4; CDR3nt: TGCGCCAGCAGCGGGGGACAGGGAGGCATAAACATTCAGTACTTC; CDR3aa: CASSGGQGGINIQYF
d_gene: -; v_gene: TRBV9; j_gene: TRBJ2-7; CDR3nt: TGTGCCAGCAGCGTAGATGTCGATGGGCTACGGCAGTACTTC; CDR3aa: CASSVDVDGLRQYF
d_gene: TRBD1; v_gene: TRBV5-1; j_gene: TRBJ2-7; CDR3nt: TGCGCCAGCAGCCTGGGACAGGGTGCCTACGAGCAGTACTTC; CDR3aa: CASSLGQGAYEQYF
d_gene: TRBD1; v_gene: TRBV7-2; j_gene: TRBJ2-3; CDR3nt: TGTGCCAGCAGCTTAGCAGGGGGCAGGCGAGATACGCAGTATTTT; CDR3aa: CASSLAGGRRDTQYF
d_gene: TRBD1; v_gene: TRBV29-1; j_gene: TRBJ1-4; CDR3nt: TGCACCGTGACGACCGGGACAGTTAATGAAAAACTGTTTTTT; CDR3aa: CTVTTGTVNEKLFF
d_gene: TRBD2; v_gene: TRBV27; j_gene: TRBJ2-7; CDR3nt: TGTGCCAGCAAAAATTACGGTCGGGAGGAGTACTTC; CDR3aa: CASKNYGREEYF
d_gene: -; v_gene: TRBV5-6; j_gene: TRBJ1-5; CDR3nt: TGTGCCAGCAGCAATGACAGATGGAATCAGCCCCAGCATTTT; CDR3aa: CASSNDRWNQPQHF
d_gene: -; v_gene: TRBV19; j_gene: TRBJ1-1; CDR3nt: TGTGCCAGTAGTCACGACAGGAGCACTGAAGCTTTCTTT; CDR3aa: CASSHDRSTEAFF
d_gene: TRBD2; v_gene: TRBV5-1; j_gene: TRBJ2-3; CDR3nt: TGCGCCAGCAGCTTACTAGCGGGAGGCACAGATACGCAGTATTTT; CDR3aa: CASSLLAGGTDTQYF
d_gene: -; v_gene: TRBV4-3; j_gene: TRBJ2-7; CDR3nt: TGCGCCAGCAGCCAAGGGCGACAGGAGTTCTACGAGCAGTACTTC; CDR3aa: CASSQGRQEFYEQYF
d_gene: -; v_gene: TRBV19; j_gene: TRBJ1-5; CDR3nt: TGTGCCAGTAGTACCAGTGACAATCAGCCCCAGCATTTT; CDR3aa: CASSTSDNQPQHF
d_gene: -; v_gene: TRBV9; j_gene: TRBJ2-3; CDR3nt: TGTGCCAGCAGCGTAGCTAGCGCCTCTAGCACAGATACGCAGTATTTT; CDR3aa: CASSVASASSTDTQYF